This T cell receptor beta chain was captured in a study of T cell repertoires in cytomegalovirus infection. Looking at the study overall: Researchers turned to recently identified HLA-C-restricted CMV epitopes as well as well-studied HLA-B-restricted ones. Evidence of both CMV infection and a matching HLA type came from public TCR beta signatures. The study's findings and limits: Clonotypes of TCR beta that were HLA-C-restricted and CMV-specific dominated the ex vivo response. Identification of carriers of CMV plus the relevant HLA was performed using cumulative public TCR beta family frequency.

This CDR3 comprises 14 residues. V gave up 7 bases and J gave up 5 bases, with 15 bases separating them. MiXCR, applied by TCRdb to the reads, yields one record per CDR3 protein. This table has 570,000 or so distinct CDR3 sequences, about 40% appearing once. Turning to this clonotype: No antigen is known for it.

The sample consisted of cultured PBMCs, taken from culture after CMV antigen stimulation. The clonotype comes from a human donor in good health (CMV status not recorded). Some clones in this sample may be carry-over from other donors' samples. V gene TRBV12-3 or TRBV12-4 combines with J gene TRBJ1-5; unclear D gene. In DNA, the CDR3 is TGTGCCAGCACAGGACCAACAGAGGATCAGCCCCAGCATTTT. It codes for CASTGPTEDQPQHF.